The clone carrying this T cell receptor (beta chain) was seen a few times. Its antigen remains unknown. Trimming took off 6 bases at V and 1 base at J, with 9 bases between the two ends. Per the germline V gene, CDR1 is MDHEN and CDR2 is SYDVKM. The CDR3 loop spans 13 amino acids. The isolated RNA, all of it, was reverse transcribed, so expressed TCRB transcripts were what got sequenced. Using immunoSEQ multiplex PCR, the repertoire was profiled, and TCRdb retains in-frame clones only, with some absent. The sample lists 500,000 to 850,000 clones; over 11% were seen once. The data were obtained in a study of beta chain features in type 1 diabetes. The study, taken as a whole, reports: Moderate yet significant TCRB CDR3 shortening was seen in Type 1 diabetes patients in all four CD4+ subsets.

The chain couples TRBV28 to TRBJ1-1, with D possibly matching TRBD1 (5 bases). The source of this sequence is a man between 18 and 35 years old with type 1 diabetes. Specimen: naive CD4+ T cells from blood. CDR3 DNA: TGTGCCAGCAGCCCCGGACAGAACACTGAAGCTTTCTTT. Protein product: CASSPGQNTEAFF.